A selection of T cell receptor beta chains follows, all from one sample in a study of T cells in Graves' hyperthyroidism and ophthalmopathy. TCRdb used MiXCR to reprocess the multiplex PCR reads, holding one entry per CDR3 protein. The sample includes around 580,000 distinct CDR3 sequences, about a sixth seen only once; the top ten take approximately 18%. The specimen sequenced was blood. The origin of the receptors is a woman aged 18-29 years with Graves' hyperthyroidism. CDR3s leave out the opening cysteine and the closing phenylalanine or tryptophan.

J gene: TRBJ2-7; V gene: TRBV20-1; CDR3 protein: SASRGYAGDYEQY
J gene: TRBJ1-2; V gene: TRBV30; CDR3 protein: AWRPRLGKGVLYGYT
J gene: TRBJ1-5; V gene: TRBV20-1; CDR3 protein: SAGGWNQPQH
J gene: TRBJ2-7; V gene: TRBV27; CDR3 protein: ASSTMDRGYEQY
J gene: TRBJ2-2; V gene: TRBV2; CDR3 protein: ATSTGGTHTGELF
J gene: TRBJ2-3; V gene: TRBV4-2; CDR3 protein: ASSHFAPENSVGTGTRDTQY
J gene: TRBJ2-3; V gene: TRBV12-3/TRBV12-4; CDR3 protein: ASSSLQDADTQY
J gene: TRBJ2-1; V gene: TRBV5-1; CDR3 protein: ASSGRLAGGNEQF
J gene: TRBJ1-1; V gene: TRBV7-2; CDR3 protein: ASSLGGTAF
J gene: TRBJ2-1; V gene: TRBV5-1; CDR3 protein: ASSYELAGEQF
J gene: TRBJ1-5; V gene: TRBV12-3/TRBV12-4; CDR3 protein: ASSSQGMEANQPQH
J gene: TRBJ2-7; V gene: TRBV7-9; CDR3 protein: ASSLERGDSYEQY
J gene: TRBJ1-2; V gene: TRBV6-2/TRBV6-3; CDR3 protein: ASSYSTGKYGYT
J gene: TRBJ2-1; V gene: TRBV12-3/TRBV12-4; CDR3 protein: ASRLAGGRLNEQF
J gene: TRBJ2-3; V gene: TRBV14; CDR3 protein: ASSPRLWRGGVNTQY
J gene: TRBJ2-1; V gene: TRBV7-3; CDR3 protein: ASSFPPGSRGNNEQF
J gene: TRBJ1-6; V gene: TRBV5-6; CDR3 protein: ASSLSDGPSSYNSPLH
J gene: TRBJ1-5; V gene: TRBV24-1; CDR3 protein: ATSDSQGGQPQH
J gene: TRBJ1-4; V gene: TRBV20-1; CDR3 protein: SARDVDSYATNEKLF
J gene: TRBJ1-2; V gene: TRBV6-1; CDR3 protein: ASSEQGVWSGYT
J gene: TRBJ2-1; V gene: TRBV20-1; CDR3 protein: SAPPLVGSSYNEQF
J gene: TRBJ2-1; V gene: TRBV10-3; CDR3 protein: AISAPRTSGRASGNEQF
J gene: TRBJ2-3; V gene: TRBV27; CDR3 protein: ASSLLAGVPTDTQY
J gene: TRBJ2-1; V gene: TRBV13; CDR3 protein: ASSLGVGLAGVNEQF
J gene: TRBJ1-3; V gene: TRBV18; CDR3 protein: ASSPSSPDRGNTIY
J gene: TRBJ1-1; V gene: TRBV5-5; CDR3 protein: ASRKGWLRQRAMNTEAF
J gene: TRBJ2-7; V gene: TRBV20-1; CDR3 protein: SASARRGLVYEQY
J gene: TRBJ2-7; V gene: TRBV6-1; CDR3 protein: ATARTGLEQY
J gene: TRBJ2-5; V gene: TRBV3-1; CDR3 protein: ASSSRWSDVVRETQY
J gene: TRBJ2-2; V gene: TRBV28; CDR3 protein: ASSSTRGAGTGELF
J gene: TRBJ1-3; V gene: TRBV20-1; CDR3 protein: SAREGAAGNTIY
J gene: TRBJ2-7; V gene: TRBV28; CDR3 protein: ASSPSETYEQY
J gene: TRBJ2-2; V gene: TRBV19; CDR3 protein: ASSIRDRGGTGELF
J gene: TRBJ1-1; V gene: TRBV30; CDR3 protein: AWSIDPGPGMNTEAF
J gene: TRBJ2-5; V gene: TRBV11-1; CDR3 protein: ASSSMERMASETQY
J gene: TRBJ1-1; V gene: TRBV11-3; CDR3 protein: ASSAGTGYGEAF
J gene: TRBJ2-2; V gene: TRBV19; CDR3 protein: ASIRRGSGELF
J gene: TRBJ2-3; V gene: TRBV7-2; CDR3 protein: ASSTQGTSTDTQY
J gene: TRBJ1-1; V gene: TRBV24-1; CDR3 protein: ATSDQGAGEAF
J gene: TRBJ1-4; V gene: TRBV7-8; CDR3 protein: ASSPTGTGGEKLF
J gene: TRBJ1-1; V gene: TRBV29-1; CDR3 protein: SVAYGWNTEAF
J gene: TRBJ2-1; V gene: TRBV7-8; CDR3 protein: ASSLVVLAGHNEQF
J gene: TRBJ1-1; V gene: TRBV9; CDR3 protein: ASSAYGTSETEAF
J gene: TRBJ2-7; V gene: TRBV24-1; CDR3 protein: ATSDSTSGRGEQY
J gene: TRBJ2-1; V gene: TRBV10-1; CDR3 protein: ASSAREHYNEQF
J gene: TRBJ2-5; V gene: TRBV5-5; CDR3 protein: ASSLAQGTETQY
J gene: TRBJ2-2; V gene: TRBV19; CDR3 protein: ASSTPGAGDTGELF
J gene: TRBJ1-5; V gene: TRBV30; CDR3 protein: AWSPGKRGNQPQH
J gene: TRBJ2-7; V gene: TRBV20-1; CDR3 protein: SAPTSWRPYEQY
J gene: TRBJ2-1; V gene: TRBV2; CDR3 protein: ASRDRGGYNEQF
J gene: TRBJ2-3; V gene: TRBV12-5; CDR3 protein: ASGFRTDTQY
J gene: TRBJ2-1; V gene: TRBV6-1; CDR3 protein: ASKPGLAGNNEQF